A selection of T cell receptor beta chains follows, all from one sample in a study of shared clonotypes between healthy human individuals. Clones were sequenced by immunoSEQ multiplex PCR, and TCRdb holds only the in-frame ones, with some missing. The data contain about 2.4 million clones, more than 85% of them singletons. The sequencing input was naive CD4+ T cells from PBMCs. The receptors were sampled from a man younger than 35 in good health. Some clones in this sample may be carry-over from other donors' samples. Both conserved end residues are part of each CDR3. D genes are given only for firm matches. Not every row has a clone size; where given, it reads once, few, many or a size class.

V gene: TRBV7-9; J gene: TRBJ2-3; D gene: TRBD2; clone size: -; CDR3 DNA: TGTGCCAGCAGCTCCACTAGCGGTGGAACAGATACGCAGTATTTT; CDR3 protein: CASSSTSGGTDTQYF
V gene: TRBV18; J gene: TRBJ2-1; D gene: TRBD1; clone size: -; CDR3 DNA: TGTGCCAGCTCACCCGGGACAGGCTACAATGAGCAGTTCTTC; CDR3 protein: CASSPGTGYNEQFF
V gene: TRBV20-1; J gene: TRBJ2-3; D gene: -; clone size: -; CDR3 DNA: TGCAGTGCTAGAGCTAGAGATACGCAGTATTTT; CDR3 protein: CSARARDTQYF
V gene: TRBV9; J gene: TRBJ2-3; D gene: TRBD1; clone size: few; CDR3 DNA: TGTGCCAGCAGTGTCCAGGGGGTAGATACGCAGTATTTT; CDR3 protein: CASSVQGVDTQYF
V gene: TRBV6-1; J gene: TRBJ2-1; D gene: TRBD2; clone size: -; CDR3 DNA: TGTGCCAGCAGTGCACGCCGGACTAGCGGAAACAATGAGCAGTTCTTC; CDR3 protein: CASSARRTSGNNEQFF
V gene: TRBV20-1; J gene: TRBJ2-7; D gene: -; clone size: -; CDR3 DNA: TGCAGTGCTAGAAACCCCTACGAGCAGTACTTC; CDR3 protein: CSARNPYEQYF
V gene: TRBV4-3; J gene: TRBJ2-5; D gene: TRBD1; clone size: -; CDR3 DNA: TGCGCCAGCAGCCAAGATGGTCGGGACAGGGGGCGGCGGCAAGAGACCCAGTACTTC; CDR3 protein: CASSQDGRDRGRRQETQYF
V gene: TRBV6-4; J gene: TRBJ1-1; D gene: -; clone size: -; CDR3 DNA: TGTGCCAGCAGTGCGGTAGGAGTCGGGAGGTACACTGAAGCTTTCTTT; CDR3 protein: CASSAVGVGRYTEAFF
V gene: TRBV5-1; J gene: TRBJ2-1; D gene: -; clone size: -; CDR3 DNA: TGCGCCAGCAGCTTGCTCGCAGGGGGGTACAATGAGCAGTTCTTC; CDR3 protein: CASSLLAGGYNEQFF
V gene: TRBV5-6; J gene: TRBJ1-1; D gene: TRBD1; clone size: once; CDR3 DNA: TGTGCCAGCAGCCGAGACAGGGGGCTTACTGAAGCTTTCTTT; CDR3 protein: CASSRDRGLTEAFF
V gene: TRBV7-2; J gene: TRBJ1-2; D gene: -; clone size: -; CDR3 DNA: TGTGCCAGCAGCCCAATGGACCAGGGGGGCTACACCTTC; CDR3 protein: CASSPMDQGGYTF
V gene: TRBV6-5; J gene: TRBJ1-4; D gene: TRBD1; clone size: -; CDR3 DNA: TGTGCCAGCAGTTACCCGGGACAGGTTGTTGAAAAACTGTTTTTT; CDR3 protein: CASSYPGQVVEKLFF
V gene: TRBV30; J gene: TRBJ2-7; D gene: TRBD1; clone size: -; CDR3 DNA: TGTGCCTGGAGTGTTCCCCCCCCGGGACAGGCGTACTTC; CDR3 protein: CAWSVPPPGQAYF
V gene: TRBV9; J gene: TRBJ1-2; D gene: -; clone size: -; CDR3 DNA: TGTGCCAGCAGCCCCGGGGGGGCCTATGGCTACACCTTC; CDR3 protein: CASSPGGAYGYTF
V gene: TRBV28; J gene: TRBJ2-5; D gene: -; clone size: -; CDR3 DNA: TGTGCCAGTCTAACTAGCACTAGAGAGACCCAGTACTTC; CDR3 protein: CASLTSTRETQYF
V gene: TRBV28; J gene: TRBJ1-1; D gene: -; clone size: -; CDR3 DNA: TGTGCCAGCAGTTTAGGGGGGACCCTAGGCACTGAAGCTTTCTTT; CDR3 protein: CASSLGGTLGTEAFF
V gene: TRBV28; J gene: TRBJ1-2; D gene: TRBD1; clone size: -; CDR3 DNA: TGTGCCAGCAGTCAAGTTGTCAACAGGGGGAAGGCTGGCTACACCTTC; CDR3 protein: CASSQVVNRGKAGYTF
V gene: TRBV27; J gene: TRBJ2-7; D gene: TRBD2; clone size: -; CDR3 DNA: TGTGCCAGCAGTTTAATTCGACTAGCGCTTCCCCTCGAGCAGTACTTC; CDR3 protein: CASSLIRLALPLEQYF
V gene: TRBV27; J gene: TRBJ1-1; D gene: -; clone size: -; CDR3 DNA: TGTGCCAGCAGTTTACCGGGACGCTTCGTATCCTTT; CDR3 protein: CASSLPGRFVSF
V gene: TRBV5-5; J gene: TRBJ1-2; D gene: TRBD1; clone size: -; CDR3 DNA: TGTGCCAGCAGCTTGGCATCAGGGGGGCACTATGGCTACACCTTC; CDR3 protein: CASSLASGGHYGYTF
V gene: TRBV18; J gene: TRBJ2-4; D gene: TRBD2; clone size: -; CDR3 DNA: TGTGCCAGCTCCCCAACTAGCGGGAGTTCACTGGTTCAGTACTTC; CDR3 protein: CASSPTSGSSLVQYF
V gene: TRBV19; J gene: TRBJ2-7; D gene: -; clone size: -; CDR3 DNA: TGTGCCAGTAGTATAGATCTCTTCTGGGGAGAATCCGAGCAGTACTTC; CDR3 protein: CASSIDLFWGESEQYF
V gene: TRBV7-9; J gene: TRBJ2-3; D gene: TRBD2; clone size: -; CDR3 DNA: TGTGCCAGCAGCTTAGGTTCTAGCGGGAGACCACAATCAGATACGCAGTATTTT; CDR3 protein: CASSLGSSGRPQSDTQYF
V gene: TRBV6-6; J gene: TRBJ2-7; D gene: TRBD1; clone size: -; CDR3 DNA: TGTGCCAGCAGTCCCTGGGGGACAGAGAATCCCTACGAGCAGTACTTC; CDR3 protein: CASSPWGTENPYEQYF
V gene: TRBV29-1; J gene: TRBJ2-7; D gene: TRBD2; clone size: -; CDR3 DNA: TGCAGCGTTGTGGGAAGGGCTTTGGGGGGGAACGAGCAGTACTTC; CDR3 protein: CSVVGRALGGNEQYF
V gene: TRBV9; J gene: TRBJ1-2; D gene: TRBD1; clone size: -; CDR3 DNA: TGTGCCAGCAGCGCGAGCGGGACAGCCTATGGCTACACCTTC; CDR3 protein: CASSASGTAYGYTF
V gene: TRBV29-1; J gene: TRBJ1-2; D gene: -; clone size: -; CDR3 DNA: TGCAGCGTTGAAACCGTACAGGGAGGGGCCCCCTATGGCTACACCTTC; CDR3 protein: CSVETVQGGAPYGYTF
V gene: TRBV7-8; J gene: TRBJ2-2; D gene: TRBD1; clone size: -; CDR3 DNA: TGTGCCAGCAGGGACAGGGTTATTGGGGAGCTGTTTTTT; CDR3 protein: CASRDRVIGELFF
V gene: TRBV6-5; J gene: TRBJ2-2; D gene: -; clone size: -; CDR3 DNA: TGTGCCAGCAGTTACACAGCAGGGGCCGGGGAGCTGTTTTTT; CDR3 protein: CASSYTAGAGELFF
V gene: TRBV28; J gene: TRBJ2-7; D gene: -; clone size: -; CDR3 DNA: TGTGCCAGCAGTTTCTATACTTACGAGCAGTACTTC; CDR3 protein: CASSFYTYEQYF
V gene: TRBV28; J gene: TRBJ1-1; D gene: -; clone size: -; CDR3 DNA: TGTGCCAGCAGTTTATTTTCCGGACGGCTCCCTGAAGCTTTCTTT; CDR3 protein: CASSLFSGRLPEAFF
V gene: TRBV23-1; J gene: TRBJ1-1; D gene: -; clone size: -; CDR3 DNA: TGCGCCAGCACCCCGGGCAAAAACACTGAAGCTTTCTTT; CDR3 protein: CASTPGKNTEAFF
V gene: TRBV10-3; J gene: TRBJ1-4; D gene: -; clone size: few; CDR3 DNA: TGTGCCATCAGTGAGTCGAGGAGGGGGAATGAAAAACTGTTTTTT; CDR3 protein: CAISESRRGNEKLFF